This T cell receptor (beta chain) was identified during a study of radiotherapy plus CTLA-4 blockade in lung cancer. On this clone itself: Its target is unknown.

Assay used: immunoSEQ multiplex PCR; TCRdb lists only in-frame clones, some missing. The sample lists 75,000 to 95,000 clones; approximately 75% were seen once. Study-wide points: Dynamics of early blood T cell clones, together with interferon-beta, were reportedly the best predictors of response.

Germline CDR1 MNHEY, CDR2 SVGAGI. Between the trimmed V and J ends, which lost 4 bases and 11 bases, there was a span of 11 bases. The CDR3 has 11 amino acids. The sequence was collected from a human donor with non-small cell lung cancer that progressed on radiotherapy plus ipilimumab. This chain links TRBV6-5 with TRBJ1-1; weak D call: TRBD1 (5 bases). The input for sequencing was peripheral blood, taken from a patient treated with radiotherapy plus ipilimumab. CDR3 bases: TGTGCCAGCAGTTTTCGGGGCAGGGCTTTCTTT. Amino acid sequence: CASSFRGRAFF.